The T cell receptor beta chain described here comes from a study of blood T cells in healthy people across ages. The V end was cut by 7 bases, the J end by 3 bases, with 19 bases between. Germline V lookup: CDR1 MDHEN, CDR2 SYDVKM. CDR3 length equals 15 residues. The authors ran a second PCR of roughly 6 to 11 cycles using a sample-barcoded 5' primer and a J-beta primer mix. TCRdb re-called the 5' RACE reads through MiXCR, storing one row per CDR3 protein. The sample lists around 780,000 distinct CDR3 sequences, under 30% seen once, with 2.5% to 3.5% in the top ten. This same sample was also part of a study on T cells of mothers and their children.

The TCR sequence derives from a boy aged 10-17 years in good health. The chain carries TRBV28 and TRBJ2-7; D perhaps matches TRBD2 (6 bases). Sequencing input: blood. The CDR3 sequence: CASTLSPRGDYEQYF. CDR3 nucleotide sequence: TGTGCCAGCACCTTAAGCCCGCGGGGCGACTACGAGCAGTACTTC.